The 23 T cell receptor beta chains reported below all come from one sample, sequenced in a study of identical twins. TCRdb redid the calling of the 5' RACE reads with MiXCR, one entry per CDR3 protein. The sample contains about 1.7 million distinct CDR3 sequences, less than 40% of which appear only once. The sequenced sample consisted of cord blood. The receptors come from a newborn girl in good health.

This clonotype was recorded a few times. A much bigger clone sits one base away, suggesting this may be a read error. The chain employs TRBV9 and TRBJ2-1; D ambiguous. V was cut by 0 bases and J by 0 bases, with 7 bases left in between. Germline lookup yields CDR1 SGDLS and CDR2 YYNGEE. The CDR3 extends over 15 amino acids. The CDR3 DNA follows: TGTGCCAGCAGCGTAGTGTCTAGCTCCTACAATGAGCAGTTCTTC. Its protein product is CASSVVSSSYNEQFF.

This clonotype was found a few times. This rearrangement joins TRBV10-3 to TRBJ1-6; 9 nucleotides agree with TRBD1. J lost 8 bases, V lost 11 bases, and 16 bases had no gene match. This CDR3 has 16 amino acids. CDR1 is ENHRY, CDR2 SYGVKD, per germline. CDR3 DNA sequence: TGTGCCCCCAGACCCGAAGAGGGACAGGGATATTCACCCCTCCACTTT. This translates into CAPRPEEGQGYSPLHF.

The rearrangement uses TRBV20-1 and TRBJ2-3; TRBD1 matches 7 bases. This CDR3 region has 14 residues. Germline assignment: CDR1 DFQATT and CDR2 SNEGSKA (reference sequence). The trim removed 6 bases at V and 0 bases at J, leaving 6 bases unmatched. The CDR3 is CSAQGVRSTDTQYF. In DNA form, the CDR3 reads TGCAGTGCCCAGGGGGTACGCAGCACAGATACGCAGTATTTT.

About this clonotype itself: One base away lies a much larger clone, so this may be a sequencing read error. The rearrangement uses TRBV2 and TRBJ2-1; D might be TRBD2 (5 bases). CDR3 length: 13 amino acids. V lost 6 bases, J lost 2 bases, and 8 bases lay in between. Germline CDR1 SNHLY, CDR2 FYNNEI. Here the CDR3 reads CASRPGAYNEQFF. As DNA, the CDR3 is TGTGCCAGCAGGCCCGGGGCCTACAATGAGCAGTTCTTC.

Here the CDR3 reads CASSQGRVEAFF. In DNA, the CDR3 is TGCGCCAGCAGCCAAGGCAGAGTTGAAGCTTTCTTT. V usage is TRBV4-1 and J usage is TRBJ1-1; D unclear. The CDR3 runs 12 residues. The germline CDR1 and CDR2 sequences are MGHRA and YSYEKL. Trimming shortened V by 1 base and J by 7 bases, and 7 bases separated the two germline ends.

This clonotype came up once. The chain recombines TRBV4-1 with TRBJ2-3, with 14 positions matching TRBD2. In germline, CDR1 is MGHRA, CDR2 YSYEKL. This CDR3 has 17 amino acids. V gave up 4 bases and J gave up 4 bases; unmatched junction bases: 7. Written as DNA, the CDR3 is TGCGCCAGCAGCCTTTCGGGACTAGCGGGAGCAGCAGATACGCAGTATTTT. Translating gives CASSLSGLAGAADTQYF.

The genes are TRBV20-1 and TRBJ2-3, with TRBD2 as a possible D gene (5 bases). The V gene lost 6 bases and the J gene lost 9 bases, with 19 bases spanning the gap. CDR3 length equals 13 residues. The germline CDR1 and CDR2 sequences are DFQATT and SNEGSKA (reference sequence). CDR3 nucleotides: TGCAGTGCCCCCATCCTAGCCCCGGGGACGCAGTATTTT. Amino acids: CSAPILAPGTQYF.

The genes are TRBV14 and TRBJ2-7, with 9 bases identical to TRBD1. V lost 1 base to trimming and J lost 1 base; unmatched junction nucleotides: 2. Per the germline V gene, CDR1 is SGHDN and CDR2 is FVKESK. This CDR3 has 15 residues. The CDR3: CASSQGDRVSYEQYF. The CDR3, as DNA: TGTGCCAGCAGCCAAGGGGACAGGGTATCCTACGAGCAGTACTTC. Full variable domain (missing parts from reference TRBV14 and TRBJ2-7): EAGVTQFPSHSVIEKGQTVTLRCDPISGHDNLYWYRRVMGKEIKFLLHFVKESKQDESGMPNNRFLAERTGGTYSTLKVQPAELEDSGVYFCASSQGDRVSYEQYFGPGTRLTVT.

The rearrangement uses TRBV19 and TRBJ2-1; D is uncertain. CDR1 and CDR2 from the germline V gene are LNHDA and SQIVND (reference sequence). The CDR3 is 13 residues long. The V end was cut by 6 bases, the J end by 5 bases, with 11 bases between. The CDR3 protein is CASSPTNDNEQFF. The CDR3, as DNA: TGTGCCAGTAGCCCTACGAACGACAATGAGCAGTTCTTC.

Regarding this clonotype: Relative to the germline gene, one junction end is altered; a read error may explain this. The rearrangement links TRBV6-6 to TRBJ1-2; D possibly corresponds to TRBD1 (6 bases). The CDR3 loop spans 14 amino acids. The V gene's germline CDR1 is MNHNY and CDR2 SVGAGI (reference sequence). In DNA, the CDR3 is TGTGCCAGCAGTGACTCACAGGGAAGCTATGGCTACACCTTC. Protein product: CASSDSQGSYGYTF.

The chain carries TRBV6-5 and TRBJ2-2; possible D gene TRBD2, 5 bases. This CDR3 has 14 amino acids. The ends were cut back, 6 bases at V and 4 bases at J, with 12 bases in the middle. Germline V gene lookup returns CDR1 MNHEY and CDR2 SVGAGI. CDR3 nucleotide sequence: TGTGCCAGCAGACCAAACGGGATCACCGGGGAGCTGTTTTTT. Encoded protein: CASRPNGITGELFF.

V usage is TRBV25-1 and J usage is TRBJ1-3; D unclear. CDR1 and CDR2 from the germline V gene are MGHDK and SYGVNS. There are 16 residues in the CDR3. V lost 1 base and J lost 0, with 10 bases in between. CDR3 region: CASSESLRSSGNTIYF. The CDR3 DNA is TGTGCCAGCAGTGAATCCCTCAGGAGCTCTGGAAACACCATATATTTT. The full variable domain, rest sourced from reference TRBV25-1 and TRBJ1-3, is EADIYQTPRYLVIGTGKKITLECSQTMGHDKMYWYQQDPGMELHLIHYSYGVNSTEKGDLSSESTVSRIRTEHFPLTLESARPSHTSQYLCASSESLRSSGNTIYFGEGSWLTVV.

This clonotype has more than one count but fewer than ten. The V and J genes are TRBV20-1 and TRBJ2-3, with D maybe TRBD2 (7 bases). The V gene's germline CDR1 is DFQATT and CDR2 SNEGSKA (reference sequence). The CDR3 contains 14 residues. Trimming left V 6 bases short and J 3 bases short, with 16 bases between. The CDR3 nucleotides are TGCAGTGCCCCCGCGGGGGCGGTTACAGATACGCAGTATTTT. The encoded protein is CSAPAGAVTDTQYF.

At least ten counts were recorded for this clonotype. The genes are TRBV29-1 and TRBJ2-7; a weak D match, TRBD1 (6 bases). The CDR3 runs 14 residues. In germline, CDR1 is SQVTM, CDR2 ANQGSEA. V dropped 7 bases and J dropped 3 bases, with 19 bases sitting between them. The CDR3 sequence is CSDEKQGDYYEQYF. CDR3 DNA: TGCAGCGACGAGAAACAGGGAGACTACTACGAGCAGTACTTC.

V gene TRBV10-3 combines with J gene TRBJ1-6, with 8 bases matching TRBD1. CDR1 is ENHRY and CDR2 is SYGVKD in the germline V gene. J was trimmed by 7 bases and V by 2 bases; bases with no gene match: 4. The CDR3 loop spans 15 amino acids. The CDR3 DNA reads TGTGCCATCAGTGAGGGACAGGGTCAGAATTCACCCCTCCACTTT. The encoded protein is CAISEGQGQNSPLHF.

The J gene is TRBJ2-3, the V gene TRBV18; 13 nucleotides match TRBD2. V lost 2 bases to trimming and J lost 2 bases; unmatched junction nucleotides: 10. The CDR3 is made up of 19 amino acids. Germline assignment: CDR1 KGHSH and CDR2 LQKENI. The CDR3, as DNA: TGTGCCAGCTCACCAAGACTAGCGGGGGGCCATAGCCCCACAGATACGCAGTATTTT. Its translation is CASSPRLAGGHSPTDTQYF.

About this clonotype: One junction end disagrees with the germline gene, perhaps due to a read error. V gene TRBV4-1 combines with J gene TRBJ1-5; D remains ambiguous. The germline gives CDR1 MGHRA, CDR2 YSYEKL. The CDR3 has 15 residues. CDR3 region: CASSPRALGNRPQHF. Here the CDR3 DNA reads TGCGCCAGCAGCCCCCGGGCCCTCGGCAATCGGCCCCAGCATTTT.

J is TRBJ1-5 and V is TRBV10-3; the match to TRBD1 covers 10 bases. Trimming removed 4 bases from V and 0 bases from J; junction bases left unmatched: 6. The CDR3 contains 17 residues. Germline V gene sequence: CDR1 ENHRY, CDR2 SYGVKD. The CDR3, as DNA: TGTGCCATCAGTGGGGGACAGGGGCTTTATAGCAATCAGCCCCAGCATTTT. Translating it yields CAISGGQGLYSNQPQHF.

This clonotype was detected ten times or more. The CDR3 protein is CASSFGGGAKNIQYF. The DNA of the CDR3 is TGTGCCAGCAGTTTCGGGGGGGGAGCCAAAAACATTCAGTACTTC. The V call is TRBV12-3 or TRBV12-4, the J call TRBJ2-4, with 8 bases that match TRBD2. V lost 3 bases to trimming and J lost 0 bases; unmatched junction nucleotides: 1. The CDR3 extends over 15 amino acids.

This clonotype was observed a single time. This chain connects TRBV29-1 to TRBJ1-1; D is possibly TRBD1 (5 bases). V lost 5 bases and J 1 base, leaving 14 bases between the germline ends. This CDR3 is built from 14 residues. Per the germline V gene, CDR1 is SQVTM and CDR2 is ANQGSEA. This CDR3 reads CSVIVRRGNTEAFF. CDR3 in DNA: TGCAGCGTTATTGTCCGGAGGGGGAACACTGAAGCTTTCTTT.

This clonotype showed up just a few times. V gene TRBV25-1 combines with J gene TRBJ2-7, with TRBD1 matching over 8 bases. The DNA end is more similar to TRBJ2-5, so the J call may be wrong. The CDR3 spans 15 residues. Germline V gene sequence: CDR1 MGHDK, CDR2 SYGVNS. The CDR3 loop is CASSESSDREETQYF. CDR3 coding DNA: TGTGCCAGCAGTGAATCCTCGGACAGGGAAGAGACCCAGTACTTC.

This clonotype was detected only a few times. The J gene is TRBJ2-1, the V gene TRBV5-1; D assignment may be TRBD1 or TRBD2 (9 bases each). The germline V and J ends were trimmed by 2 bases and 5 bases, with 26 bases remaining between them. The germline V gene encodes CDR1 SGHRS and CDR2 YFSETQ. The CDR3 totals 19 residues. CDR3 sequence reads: CASSFRGQGRTSANNEQFF. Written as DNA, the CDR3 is TGCGCCAGCAGCTTTAGGGGACAGGGAAGGACTAGCGCGAACAATGAGCAGTTCTTC.

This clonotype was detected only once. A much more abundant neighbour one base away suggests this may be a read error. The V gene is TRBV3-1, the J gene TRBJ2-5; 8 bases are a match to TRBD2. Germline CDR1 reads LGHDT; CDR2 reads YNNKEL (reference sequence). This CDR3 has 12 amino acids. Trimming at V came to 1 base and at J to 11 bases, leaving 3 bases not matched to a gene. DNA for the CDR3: TGTGCCAGCAGCCAAGTGGCGGGGGGACAGTACTTC. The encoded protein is CASSQVAGGQYF.